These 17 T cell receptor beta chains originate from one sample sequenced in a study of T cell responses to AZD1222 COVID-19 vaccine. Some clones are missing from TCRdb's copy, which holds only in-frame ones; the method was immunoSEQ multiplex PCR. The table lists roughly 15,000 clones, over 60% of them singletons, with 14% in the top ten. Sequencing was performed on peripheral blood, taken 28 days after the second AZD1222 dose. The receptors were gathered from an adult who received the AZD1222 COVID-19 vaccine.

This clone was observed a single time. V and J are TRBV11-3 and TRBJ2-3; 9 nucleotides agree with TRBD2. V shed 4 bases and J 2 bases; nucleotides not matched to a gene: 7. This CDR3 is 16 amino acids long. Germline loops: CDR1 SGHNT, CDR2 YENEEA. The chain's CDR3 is CASSSGTSWSTDTQYF. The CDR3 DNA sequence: TGTGCCAGCAGCTCCGGGACTAGCTGGTCCACAGATACGCAGTATTTT. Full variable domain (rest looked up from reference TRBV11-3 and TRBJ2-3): EAGVVQSPRYKIIEKKQPVAFWCNPISGHNTLYWYLQNLGQGPELLIRYENEEAVDDSQLPKDRFSAERLKGVDSTLKIQPAELGDSAVYLCASSSGTSWSTDTQYFGPGTRLTVL.

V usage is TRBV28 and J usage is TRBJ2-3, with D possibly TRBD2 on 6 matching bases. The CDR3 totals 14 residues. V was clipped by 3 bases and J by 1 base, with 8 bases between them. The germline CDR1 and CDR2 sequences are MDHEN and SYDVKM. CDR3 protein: CASSFVAGTDTQYF. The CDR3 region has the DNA TGTGCCAGCAGTTTCGTAGCGGGCACAGATACGCAGTATTTT.

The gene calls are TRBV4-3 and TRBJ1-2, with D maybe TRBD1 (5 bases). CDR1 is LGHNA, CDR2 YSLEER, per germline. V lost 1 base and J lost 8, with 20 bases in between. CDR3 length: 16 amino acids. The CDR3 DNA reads TGCGCCAGCAGCCAAGGGGGGGGTCACGACAGACAAGGCTACACCTTC. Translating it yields CASSQGGGHDRQGYTF.

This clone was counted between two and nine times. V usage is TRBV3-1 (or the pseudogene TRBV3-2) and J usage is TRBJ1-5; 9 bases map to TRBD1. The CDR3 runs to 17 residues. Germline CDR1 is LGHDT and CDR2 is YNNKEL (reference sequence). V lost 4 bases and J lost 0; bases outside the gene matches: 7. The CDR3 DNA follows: TGTGCCAGCAGCCCAGGACAGGGGCACATTAGCAATCAGCCCCAGCATTTT. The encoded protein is CASSPGQGHISNQPQHF.

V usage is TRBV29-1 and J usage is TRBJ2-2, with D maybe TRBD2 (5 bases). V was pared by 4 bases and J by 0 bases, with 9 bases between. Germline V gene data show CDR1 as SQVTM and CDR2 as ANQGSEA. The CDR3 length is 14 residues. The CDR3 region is CSVGGWTNTGELFF. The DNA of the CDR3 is TGCAGCGTTGGAGGGTGGACGAACACCGGGGAGCTGTTTTTT.

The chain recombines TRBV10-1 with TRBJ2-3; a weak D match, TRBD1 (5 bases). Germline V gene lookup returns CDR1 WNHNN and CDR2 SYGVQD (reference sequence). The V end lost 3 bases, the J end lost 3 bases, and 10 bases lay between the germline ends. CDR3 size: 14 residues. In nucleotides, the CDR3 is TGCGCCAGCAGTGAAGGGGCCTGGACAGATACGCAGTATTTT. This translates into CASSEGAWTDTQYF.

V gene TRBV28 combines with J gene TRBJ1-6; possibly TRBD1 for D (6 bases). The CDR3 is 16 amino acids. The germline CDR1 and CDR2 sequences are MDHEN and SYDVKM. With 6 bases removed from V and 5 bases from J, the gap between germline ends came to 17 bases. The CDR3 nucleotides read TGTGCCAGCAGCCCCGACAGGAGGCCTAATAATTCACCCCTCCACTTT. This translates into CASSPDRRPNNSPLHF.

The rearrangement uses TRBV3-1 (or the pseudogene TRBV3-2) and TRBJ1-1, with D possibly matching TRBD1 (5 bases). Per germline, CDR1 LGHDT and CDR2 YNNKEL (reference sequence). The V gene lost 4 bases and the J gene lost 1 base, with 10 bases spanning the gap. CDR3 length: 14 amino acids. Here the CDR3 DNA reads TGTGCCAGCAGCCCCGCGGGGCCGAACACTGAAGCTTTCTTT. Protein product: CASSPAGPNTEAFF.

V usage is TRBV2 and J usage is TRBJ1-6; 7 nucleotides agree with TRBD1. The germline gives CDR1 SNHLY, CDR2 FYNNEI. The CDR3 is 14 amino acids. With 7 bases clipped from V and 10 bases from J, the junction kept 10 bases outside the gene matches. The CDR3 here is CASNLRGTDSPLHF. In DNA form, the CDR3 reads TGTGCCAGCAACTTAAGAGGGACAGACTCACCCCTCCACTTT.

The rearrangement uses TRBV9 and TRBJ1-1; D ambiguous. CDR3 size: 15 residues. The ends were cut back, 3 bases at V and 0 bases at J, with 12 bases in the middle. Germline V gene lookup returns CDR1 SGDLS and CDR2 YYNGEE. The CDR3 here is CASSGGRELNTEAFF. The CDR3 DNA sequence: TGTGCCAGCAGCGGCGGAAGGGAATTGAACACTGAAGCTTTCTTT.

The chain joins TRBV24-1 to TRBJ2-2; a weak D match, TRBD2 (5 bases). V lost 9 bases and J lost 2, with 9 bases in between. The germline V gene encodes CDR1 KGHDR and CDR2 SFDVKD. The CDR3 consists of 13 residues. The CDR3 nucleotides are TGTGCCACCGGAGGAGGCAACACCGGGGAGCTGTTTTTT. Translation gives CATGGGNTGELFF.

The CDR3 region is CASSLARGQGVYEQYF. In DNA, the CDR3 is TGTGCCAGCAGCTTGGCCAGGGGACAGGGGGTTTACGAGCAGTACTTC. The rearrangement uses TRBV5-5 and TRBJ2-7; 11 nucleotides line up with TRBD1. The germline CDR1 and CDR2 sequences are SGHKS and YYEKEE (reference sequence). The CDR3 length is 16 residues. V lost 0 bases, J lost 4 bases, and 6 bases stayed unmatched.

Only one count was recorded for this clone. CDR3 region: CASSRNPSSPLHF. CDR3 nucleotides: TGTGCCAGCAGCCGCAACCCCAGTTCACCCCTCCACTTT. V gene TRBV7-2 combines with J gene TRBJ1-6; D remains ambiguous. V lost 5 bases, J lost 9 bases, and 11 bases lay in between. Germline V lookup: CDR1 SGHTA, CDR2 FQGNSA. CDR3 length: 13 residues.

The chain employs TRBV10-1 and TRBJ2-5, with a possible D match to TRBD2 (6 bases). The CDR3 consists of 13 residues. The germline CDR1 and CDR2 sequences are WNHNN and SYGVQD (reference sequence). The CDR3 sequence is CTSPGGSQETQYF. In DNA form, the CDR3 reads TGCACTAGCCCTGGGGGGAGCCAAGAGACCCAGTACTTC.

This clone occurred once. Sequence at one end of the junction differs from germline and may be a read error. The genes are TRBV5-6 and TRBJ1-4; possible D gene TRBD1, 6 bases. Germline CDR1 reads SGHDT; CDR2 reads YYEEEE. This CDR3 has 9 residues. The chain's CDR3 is CASSRGQIF. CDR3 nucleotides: TGTGCCAGCAGCCGGGGACAAATTTTT.

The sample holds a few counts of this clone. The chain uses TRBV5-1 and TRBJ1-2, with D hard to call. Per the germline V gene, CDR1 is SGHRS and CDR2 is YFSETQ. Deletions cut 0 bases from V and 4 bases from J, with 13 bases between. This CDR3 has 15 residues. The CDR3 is CASSLGDPRIYGYTF. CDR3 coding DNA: TGCGCCAGCAGCTTGGGGGATCCCCGAATCTATGGCTACACCTTC.

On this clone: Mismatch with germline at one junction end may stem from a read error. CDR3 loop: CATGRVRSYGYTF. The CDR3 DNA sequence: TGTGCCACCGGCAGAGTGAGAAGTTATGGCTACACCTTC. This sequence joins TRBV15 and TRBJ1-2; no clear D. Germline CDR1 LNHNV, CDR2 YYDKDF (reference sequence). CDR3 length equals 13 residues.